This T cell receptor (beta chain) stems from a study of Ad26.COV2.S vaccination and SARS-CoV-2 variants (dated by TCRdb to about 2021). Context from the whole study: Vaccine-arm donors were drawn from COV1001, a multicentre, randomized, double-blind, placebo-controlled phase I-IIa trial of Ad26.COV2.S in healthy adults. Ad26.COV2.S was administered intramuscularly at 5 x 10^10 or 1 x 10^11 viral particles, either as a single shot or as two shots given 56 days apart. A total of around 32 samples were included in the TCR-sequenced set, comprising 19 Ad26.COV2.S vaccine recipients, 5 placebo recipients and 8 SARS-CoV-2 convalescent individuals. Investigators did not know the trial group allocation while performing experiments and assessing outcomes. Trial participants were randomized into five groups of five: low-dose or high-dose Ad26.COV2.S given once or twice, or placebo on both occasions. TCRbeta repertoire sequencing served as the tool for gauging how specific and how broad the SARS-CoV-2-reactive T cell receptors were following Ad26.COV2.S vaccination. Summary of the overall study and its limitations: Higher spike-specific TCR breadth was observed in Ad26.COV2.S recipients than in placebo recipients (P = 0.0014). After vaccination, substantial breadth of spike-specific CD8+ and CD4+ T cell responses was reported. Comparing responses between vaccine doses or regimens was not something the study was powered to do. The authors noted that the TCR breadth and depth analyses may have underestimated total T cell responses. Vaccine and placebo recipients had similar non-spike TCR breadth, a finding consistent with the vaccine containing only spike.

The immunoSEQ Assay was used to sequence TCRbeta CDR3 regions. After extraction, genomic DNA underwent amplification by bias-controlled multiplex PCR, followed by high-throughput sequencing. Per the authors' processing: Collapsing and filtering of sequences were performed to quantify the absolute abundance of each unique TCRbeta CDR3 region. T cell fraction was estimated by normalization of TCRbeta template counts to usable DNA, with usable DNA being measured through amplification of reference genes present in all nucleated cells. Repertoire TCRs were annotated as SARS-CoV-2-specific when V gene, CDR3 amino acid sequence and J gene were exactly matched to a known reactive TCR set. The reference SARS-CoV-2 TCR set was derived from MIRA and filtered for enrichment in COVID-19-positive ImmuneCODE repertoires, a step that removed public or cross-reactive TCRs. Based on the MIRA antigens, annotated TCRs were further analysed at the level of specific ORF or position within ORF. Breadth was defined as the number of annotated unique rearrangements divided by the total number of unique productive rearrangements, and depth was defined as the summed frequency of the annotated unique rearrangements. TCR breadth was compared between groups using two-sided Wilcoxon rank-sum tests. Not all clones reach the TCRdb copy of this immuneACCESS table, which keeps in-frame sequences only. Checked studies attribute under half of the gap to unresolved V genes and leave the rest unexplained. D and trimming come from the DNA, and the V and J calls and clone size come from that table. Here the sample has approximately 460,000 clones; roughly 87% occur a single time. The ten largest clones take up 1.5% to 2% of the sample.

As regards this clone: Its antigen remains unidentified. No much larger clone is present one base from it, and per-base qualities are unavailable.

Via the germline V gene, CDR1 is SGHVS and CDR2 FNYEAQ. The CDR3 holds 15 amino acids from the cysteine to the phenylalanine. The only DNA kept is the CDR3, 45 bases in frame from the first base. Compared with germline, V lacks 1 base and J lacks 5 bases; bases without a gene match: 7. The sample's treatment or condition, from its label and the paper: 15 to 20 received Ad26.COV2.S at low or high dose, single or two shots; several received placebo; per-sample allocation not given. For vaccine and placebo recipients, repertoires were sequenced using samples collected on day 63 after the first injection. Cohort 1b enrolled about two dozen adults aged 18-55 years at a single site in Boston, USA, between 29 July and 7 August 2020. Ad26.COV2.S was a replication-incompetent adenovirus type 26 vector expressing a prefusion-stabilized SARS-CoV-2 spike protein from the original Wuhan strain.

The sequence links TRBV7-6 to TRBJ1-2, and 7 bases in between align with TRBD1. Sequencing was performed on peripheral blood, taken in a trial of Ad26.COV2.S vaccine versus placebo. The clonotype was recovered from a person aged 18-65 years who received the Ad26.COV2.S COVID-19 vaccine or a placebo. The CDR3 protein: CASSLGTGRQYGYTF. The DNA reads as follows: TGTGCCAGCAGCTTAGGGACAGGTCGGCAATATGGCTACACCTTC.